This note documents a single T cell receptor beta chain sequence. TCRdb re-analysed the 5' RACE reads in MiXCR, keeping a single row per CDR3 protein. The sample has 450,000 to 500,000 distinct CDR3 sequences; around an eighth are singletons. These data originate in a study of identical twins. The CDR3 is made up of 16 amino acids. With 1 base removed from V and 6 bases from J, the gap between germline ends came to 15 bases. CDR1 SGHAT and CDR2 FQNNGV come from the germline V gene. These data also formed part of another study, on yellow fever vaccine responses in identical twins.

The TCR was taken from a woman in her late teens or twenties in good health. The rearrangement links TRBV11-2 to TRBJ2-2, with D tentatively TRBD1 (6 bases). The sequencing sample was made of CD4+ T cells sorted from blood. The CDR3 DNA follows: TGTGCCAGCAGCTTAGTGCTTAGCAGGGGTCCCGGGGAGCTGTTTTTT. Translated, it gives CASSLVLSRGPGELFF.